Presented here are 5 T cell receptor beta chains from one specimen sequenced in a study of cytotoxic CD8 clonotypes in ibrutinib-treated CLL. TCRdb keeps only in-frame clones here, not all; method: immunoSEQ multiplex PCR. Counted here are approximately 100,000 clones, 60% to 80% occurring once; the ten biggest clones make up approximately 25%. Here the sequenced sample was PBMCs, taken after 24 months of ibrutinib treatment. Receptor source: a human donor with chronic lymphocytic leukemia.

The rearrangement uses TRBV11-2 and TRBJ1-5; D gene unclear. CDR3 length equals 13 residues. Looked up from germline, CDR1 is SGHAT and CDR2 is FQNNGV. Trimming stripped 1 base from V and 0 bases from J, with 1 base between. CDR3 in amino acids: CASSLASNQPQHF. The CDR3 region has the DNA TGTGCCAGCAGCTTAGCTAGCAATCAGCCCCAGCATTTT.

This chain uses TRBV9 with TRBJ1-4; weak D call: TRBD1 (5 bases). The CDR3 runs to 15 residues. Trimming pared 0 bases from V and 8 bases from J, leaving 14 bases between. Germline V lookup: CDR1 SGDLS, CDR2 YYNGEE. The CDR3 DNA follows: TGTGCCAGCAGCGTAGTGAGCGGGGGAGGAGAAAAACTGTTTTTT. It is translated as CASSVVSGGGEKLFF. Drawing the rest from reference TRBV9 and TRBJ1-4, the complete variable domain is DSGVTQTPKHLITATGQRVTLRCSPRSGDLSVYWYQQSLDQGLQFLIQYYNGEERAKGNILERFSAQQFPDLHSELNLSSLELGDSALYFCASSVVSGGGEKLFFGSGTQLSVL.

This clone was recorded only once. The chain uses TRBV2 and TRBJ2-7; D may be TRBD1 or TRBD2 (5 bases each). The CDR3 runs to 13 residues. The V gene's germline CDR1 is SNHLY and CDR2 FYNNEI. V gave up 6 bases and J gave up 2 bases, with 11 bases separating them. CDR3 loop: CASSGTEAYEQYF. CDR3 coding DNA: TGTGCCAGCAGCGGGACCGAAGCCTACGAGCAGTACTTC. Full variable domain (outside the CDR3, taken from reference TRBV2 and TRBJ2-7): EPEVTQTPSHQVTQMGQEVILRCVPISNHLYFYWYRQILGQKVEFLVSFYNNEISEKSEIFDDQFSVERPDGSNFTLKIRSTKLEDSAMYFCASSGTEAYEQYFGPGTRLTVT.

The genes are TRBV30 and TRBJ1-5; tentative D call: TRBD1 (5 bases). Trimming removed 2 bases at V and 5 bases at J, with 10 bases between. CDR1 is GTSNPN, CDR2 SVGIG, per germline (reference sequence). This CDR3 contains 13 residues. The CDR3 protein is CAWSSRGDQPQHF. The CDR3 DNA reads TGTGCCTGGAGTTCGAGAGGGGATCAGCCCCAGCATTTT.

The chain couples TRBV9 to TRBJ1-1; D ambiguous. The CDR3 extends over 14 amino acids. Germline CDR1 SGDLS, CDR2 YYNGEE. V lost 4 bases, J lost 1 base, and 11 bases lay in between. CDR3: CASSYGVANTEAFF. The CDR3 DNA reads TGTGCCAGCAGCTATGGGGTGGCGAACACTGAAGCTTTCTTT.